This TCR beta chain appears in the sequencing data of a study of CD8 T cells in Susac syndrome (dated by TCRdb to between 2019 and 2020). Background on the whole study: Whether CD8+ T cell activation and differentiation in Susac syndrome was antigen driven was tested using repertoire sequencing. The clonality of the CD8+ T cell repertoire was compared across some eleven healthy donors, some 14 Susac syndrome patients and under 19 multiple sclerosis patients. Study-wide conclusions, independent of this receptor: The study acknowledged that relatively few individuals were included in the TCR sequencing and HLA analysis.

High-throughput TCR beta sequencing profiled peripheral blood CD8+ and CD4+ T cells from healthy donors, Susac syndrome patients and multiple sclerosis patients. The multiple sclerosis controls were treatment-naive patients whose relapsing-remitting disease, either stable or active, fulfilled the revised McDonald criteria. Bulk CD8+ and CD4+ T cells were purified magnetically by negative isolation, whereas CD8+ TEMRA cells were enriched by FACS. Blood was collected in EDTA tubes and processed within 24 hours, with PBMCs isolated through density gradient centrifugation. PBMCs intended for TCR sequencing were frozen in liquid nitrogen and were later thawed in a 37 degrees C water bath. The sorted or isolated CD4+, CD8+ and CD8+ TEMRA cells had a purity of 90% or higher. V is cut back by 6 bases and J by 2 bases, with 3 bases in the junction unmatched. Spanning cysteine to phenylalanine, the CDR3 consists of 14 amino acids. The entry retains the CDR3 DNA only, 42 bases that are in frame from base 1. As encoded in the germline V gene, CDR1 is MDHEN while CDR2 is SYDVKM.

Details on this clonotype: Its binding antigen is unknown. No base quality information exists; no much larger clone differs at one position.

RNA was extracted with the RNeasy kit and 0.5 to 1 ug was reverse transcribed using random hexamers. TCR beta CDR3 regions were amplified with the immunoSEQ multiplex PCR assay covering 54 Vbeta and 13 Jbeta segments. PCR amplification bias was corrected using a synthetic template baseline for primer optimization and computational correction. The authors processed their data as follows. Reads were annotated to V, D and J genes per IMGT and analyzed with immunoSEQ Analyzer, keeping only productive sequences. Clonality was computed as one minus Shannon entropy normalized by log2 of the number of productive unique sequences. Public and private clones were assessed among the 100 most prevalent clones of each patient and control. Clones were defined as Susac-specific when absent from the healthy and MS cohorts, from approximately 1,100 published viral clones and from other ImmuneACCESS disease sequences. TCRdb reran the public reads through fastp at Q25 and MiXCR, keeping productive beta chains. Every entry covers one CDR3 protein and lists the most common genes and DNA from its rows. The V and J calls reflect TCRdb's pipeline rather than the authors' work. The sample records 200,000 to 250,000 distinct CDR3 sequences, roughly nine tenths of which are singletons. Approximately 0.13% of the sample is in the top ten clones.

The rearrangement joined TRBV28 to TRBJ2-5; 10 bases in the junction line up with TRBD2. The origin of this receptor is a human donor with multiple sclerosis. The sample comprised CD8+ T cells from PBMCs. The CDR3 region reads CASSGLADQETQYF. At the DNA level, the sequence is TGTGCCAGCAGCGGACTAGCGGATCAAGAGACCCAGTACTTC.